This TCR beta chain was recorded in a study of blood T cell repertoires in COVID-19. Looking at the study overall: Samples of COVID-19 (acute and convalescent) were obtained from the United States, Italy and Spain. T cells, B-cell-depleted T cells, or PBMCs supplied cDNA or gDNA.

This clone was recorded a few times. Germline values: CDR1 SGHDT, CDR2 YYEEEE. V lost 3 bases and J lost 0, with 9 bases in between. This CDR3 comprises 15 residues. In the authors' methods: Amplified reference gene primers provided the basis for estimating nucleated cell counts. TCRdb keeps only in-frame clones here, not all; method: immunoSEQ multiplex PCR. V, J and clone size are those of that table, while D and trimming were read from the DNA. The sample carries some 180,000 clones, around 90% recorded once. The V call is TRBV5-6, the J call TRBJ1-4; possibly TRBD1 for D (5 bases). The sample comprised peripheral blood. The sequence came from a man aged 40-49 years with acute or convalescent COVID-19. The CDR3 sequence: CASSSDSATNEKLFF. CDR3 sequence (DNA): TGTGCCAGCAGCTCTGACAGTGCAACTAATGAAAAACTGTTTTTT.